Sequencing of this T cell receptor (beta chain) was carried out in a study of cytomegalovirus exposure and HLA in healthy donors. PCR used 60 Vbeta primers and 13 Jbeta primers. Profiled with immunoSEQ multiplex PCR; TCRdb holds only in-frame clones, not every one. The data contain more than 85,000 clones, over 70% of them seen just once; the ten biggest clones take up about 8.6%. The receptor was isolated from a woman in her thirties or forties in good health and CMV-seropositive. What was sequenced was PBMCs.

The CDR3: CSVFLTEAFF. In DNA form, the CDR3 reads TGCAGTGTGTTCCTCACTGAAGCTTTCTTT. The chain uses TRBV20-1 and TRBJ1-1; D ambiguous. V lost 7 bases and J 4 bases, leaving 7 bases between the germline ends. Germline V gene data show CDR1 as DFQATT and CDR2 as SNEGSKA (reference sequence). The CDR3 sequence is 10 residues long.